These 7 T cell receptor beta chains share one sample of origin, sequenced in a study of technical replicates of blood from a handful of donors (dated by TCRdb to about 2017). Library preparation employed the immunoSEQ multiplex PCR assay. Imported from immuneACCESS, the table was reduced by TCRdb to in-frame sequences with V and J called. These copies leave out some clones; in studies compared against another copy, an unresolved V gene accounts for under half, and the cause of the remainder is not known. This sample is represented by some 80,000 clones; around 90% of them were singletons. The ten most abundant clones make up 0.27% of the sample. Specimen: T cells isolated from PBMCs. Source of these receptors: a human donor in good health.

This clone came up once. The chain couples TRBV6-1 to TRBJ1-5, with 8 nucleotides matching TRBD1. The germline V gene has CDR1 MNHNS and CDR2 SASEGT. V trimming: 5 bases; J trimming: 3 bases; junction bases outside the gene matches: 6. CDR3 length: 15 residues. Here the CDR3 DNA reads TGTGCCAGCAGTCAGGGACAGGTTTTCAATCAGCCCCAGCATTTT. Its protein is CASSQGQVFNQPQHF.

This chain links TRBV6-6 with TRBJ1-2; a possible D gene is TRBD1 (6 bases). CDR3 length equals 13 residues. The V and J ends lost 5 bases and 2 bases respectively, with 9 bases between them. Germline CDR1 and CDR2: MNHNY and SVGAGI (reference sequence). This CDR3 reads CASSDQGNYGYTF. For the CDR3, the DNA is TGTGCCAGCAGTGATCAGGGGAACTATGGCTACACCTTC.

This chain joins TRBV5-1 and TRBJ2-6, with D possibly matching TRBD2 (6 bases). Between the trimmed V and J ends, which lost 1 base and 0 bases, there was a span of 11 bases. The CDR3 runs to 17 residues. In germline, CDR1 is SGHRS, CDR2 YFSETQ. This chain's CDR3 is CASSLNGGGSGANVLTF. The CDR3 nucleotides read TGCGCCAGCAGCTTGAACGGGGGAGGCTCTGGGGCCAACGTCCTGACTTTC.

The rearrangement uses TRBV11-2 and TRBJ1-1, with D uncertain. CDR1 is SGHAT and CDR2 is FQNNGV in the germline V gene. CDR3 length: 13 amino acids. V lost 2 bases and J 4 bases, leaving 8 bases between the germline ends. The DNA of the CDR3 is TGTGCCAGCAGCTTATCGGGGAGCACTGAAGCTTTCTTT. Translating gives CASSLSGSTEAFF.

V usage is TRBV19 and J usage is TRBJ1-3, with 7 bases matching TRBD1. The CDR3 length is 14 residues. Germline V gives CDR1 LNHDA, CDR2 SQIVND (reference sequence). The V and J ends lost 8 bases and 0 bases, in that order; junction bases with no gene match: 4. Written as DNA, the CDR3 is TGTGCCAGTCGACGGGACAGCTCTGGAAACACCATATATTTT. Translating it yields CASRRDSSGNTIYF.

This chain joins TRBV18 and TRBJ2-7, with 12 bases aligning to TRBD1. Germline values: CDR1 KGHSH, CDR2 LQKENI. The CDR3 runs 17 residues. V was clipped by 2 bases and J by 3 bases; unmatched bases: 8. CDR3 sequence (DNA): TGTGCCAGCTCACCAGGGACAGGGGGCCACGGAGTCTACGAGCAGTACTTC. Encoded protein: CASSPGTGGHGVYEQYF.

The J gene is TRBJ2-7, the V gene TRBV5-1; 9 nucleotides match TRBD1. The CDR3 loop spans 16 amino acids. Looked up from germline, CDR1 is SGHRS and CDR2 is YFSETQ. Trimming at V came to 0 bases and at J to 2 bases, leaving 6 bases not matched to a gene. This CDR3 reads CASSLAPGTGTYEQYF. CDR3 bases: TGCGCCAGCAGCTTGGCGCCCGGGACAGGGACCTACGAGCAGTACTTC. The entire variable domain, with the rest obtained from reference TRBV5-1 and TRBJ2-7, is as follows: KAGVTQTPRYLIKTRGQQVTLSCSPISGHRSVSWYQQTPGQGLQFLFEYFSETQRNKGNFPGRFSGRQFSNSRSEMNVSTLELGDSALYLCASSLAPGTGTYEQYFGPGTRLTVT.